One sample yielded the 15 T cell receptor beta chains listed below, sequenced in a study of blood T cell repertoires in COVID-19. Clones were sequenced by immunoSEQ multiplex PCR, and TCRdb holds only the in-frame ones, with some missing. The table lists 150,000 to 200,000 clones, 90% to 95% of them singletons, with 3.5% to 5% in the top ten. The specimen sequenced was peripheral blood. The receptor set was obtained from a woman between 45 and 65 years old with acute or convalescent COVID-19.

The CDR3 region is CASGGNIWLAGNREGTGELFF. The CDR3 coding sequence is TGTGCTAGTGGTGGTAACATATGGCTAGCGGGAAATCGGGAAGGCACCGGGGAGCTGTTTTTT. The rearrangement links TRBV12-5 to TRBJ2-2, with 9 bases fitting TRBD2. CDR3 length equals 21 residues. CDR1 is LGHNT, CDR2 FRNRAP, per germline. V lost 5 bases to trimming and J lost 4 bases; unmatched junction nucleotides: 23.

The V and J genes are TRBV7-8 and TRBJ2-2, with a weak D call TRBD1 (5 bases). In germline, CDR1 is SGHVS, CDR2 FQNEAQ. The CDR3 is made up of 14 amino acids. V dropped 5 bases and J dropped 6 bases, with 13 bases sitting between them. As DNA, the CDR3 is TGTGCCAGCAGCCGCGACAGTCTATCCGGGGAGCTGTTTTTT. As protein: CASSRDSLSGELFF.

This clone was detected once. The V call is TRBV4-1, the J call TRBJ1-1; a possible D gene is TRBD1 (5 bases). V gave up 2 bases and J gave up 6 bases, with 19 bases separating them. The CDR3 totals 16 residues. The germline CDR1 and CDR2 sequences are MGHRA and YSYEKL. The CDR3 is CASSQQPGLRVAEAFF. The CDR3 nucleotides are TGCGCCAGCAGCCAACAACCGGGACTAAGGGTCGCTGAAGCTTTCTTT.

The chain couples TRBV7-6 to TRBJ2-2; 8 bases line up with TRBD1. V was pared by 4 bases and J by 4 bases, with 8 bases of the junction left unmatched. The CDR3 is 16 amino acids. Germline lookup yields CDR1 SGHVS and CDR2 FNYEAQ. DNA for the CDR3: TGTGCCAGCAGCTCGACAGGGGTATCGTCCACCGGGGAGCTGTTTTTT. Amino acid sequence: CASSSTGVSSTGELFF. Combining the CDR3 with reference TRBV7-6 and TRBJ2-2 gives the whole variable domain GAGVSQSPRYKVTKRGQDVALRCDPISGHVSLYWYRQALGQGPEFLTYFNYEAQQDKSGLPNDRFSAERPEGSISTLTIQRTEQRDSAMYRCASSSTGVSSTGELFFGEGSRLTVL.

The chain couples TRBV25-1 to TRBJ2-2; perhaps TRBD1 as D (5 bases). The CDR3 is 15 amino acids. V was shortened by 2 bases and J by 0 bases, with 7 bases between the two germline ends. Germline CDR1 reads MGHDK; CDR2 reads SYGVNS. CDR3 residues: CASSERQSNTGELFF. In DNA form, the CDR3 reads TGTGCCAGCAGTGAAAGACAGTCGAACACCGGGGAGCTGTTTTTT.

This clone was counted a single time. The chain links TRBV7-2 to TRBJ2-7, with TRBD2 matching 9 bases. Germline CDR1 is SGHTA and CDR2 is FQGNSA. With 5 bases clipped from V and 9 bases from J, the junction kept 11 bases outside the gene matches. This CDR3 comprises 14 residues. CDR3 residues: CASSTRLAAARQYF. CDR3 in DNA: TGTGCCAGCAGCACTCGACTAGCGGCCGCTCGGCAGTACTTC.

The chain employs TRBV7-2 and TRBJ2-7; TRBD1 agrees at 9 bases. V lost 4 bases, J lost 0 bases, and 4 bases stayed unmatched. The CDR3 has 15 amino acids. In germline, CDR1 is SGHTA, CDR2 FQGNSA. The CDR3 DNA sequence: TGTGCCAGCAGCTGGGGACAGGGATTCTCCTACGAGCAGTACTTC. This translates into CASSWGQGFSYEQYF.

The count of this clone is one. CDR3: CASSLAGTGDTEAFF. CDR3 coding DNA: TGTGCCAGCAGCTTGGCAGGGACAGGGGACACTGAAGCTTTCTTT. The chain carries TRBV5-6 and TRBJ1-1; 10 bases map to TRBD1. The CDR3 runs to 15 residues. The J segment lost 3 bases and the V segment lost 0 bases, leaving 2 bases of the junction unmatched. The germline V gene encodes CDR1 SGHDT and CDR2 YYEEEE.

The genes are TRBV2 and TRBJ1-5; D not certain. CDR3 length: 12 residues. V was shortened by 7 bases and J by 9 bases, with 13 bases between the two germline ends. CDR1 is SNHLY and CDR2 is FYNNEI in the germline V gene. The CDR3 DNA sequence: TGTGCCAGCAAGGGAGGGCCGGGGCCCCAGCATTTT. It encodes CASKGGPGPQHF.

The rearrangement joins TRBV7-3 to TRBJ1-2; D is possibly TRBD1 (6 bases). V lost 0 bases to trimming and J lost 7 bases, with 18 bases between them. CDR1 and CDR2 (germline): SGHTA, FQGTGA. The CDR3 spans 16 residues. Written as DNA, the CDR3 is TGTGCCAGCAGCTTAACGCCTATGATGGGGGCTTCTGGCTACACCTTC. Translation gives CASSLTPMMGASGYTF.

This chain links TRBV10-3 with TRBJ1-2, with 12 bases lining up with TRBD1. The CDR3 consists of 16 residues. The V gene's germline CDR1 is ENHRY and CDR2 SYGVKD. J gave up 6 bases and V 5 bases, and 10 bases lay outside the gene matches. CDR3 sequence (DNA): TGTGCCATCAGTATAGCTCCGGGACAGGGGGCTGATGGCTACACCTTC. It yields the protein CAISIAPGQGADGYTF.

The chain joins TRBV5-4 to TRBJ2-1, with 11 nucleotides matching TRBD2. The V and J ends lost 4 bases and 5 bases, in that order; junction bases with no gene match: 8. The CDR3 contains 16 residues. Germline CDR1 and CDR2: SGHNT and YYREEE (reference sequence). The CDR3 DNA follows: TGTGCCAGCAGCAACAGACTAGCGGGACGGAACAATGAGCAGTTCTTC. Amino acids: CASSNRLAGRNNEQFF.

The J gene is TRBJ2-5, the V gene TRBV4-3; D is perhaps TRBD1 (6 bases). CDR3 length equals 14 residues. The germline gives CDR1 LGHNA, CDR2 YSLEER. V was trimmed by 4 bases and J by 4 bases, leaving 13 bases between them. CDR3 DNA: TGCGCCAGCAGCCCACAACTAGGGGGAGAGACCCAGTACTTC. Its translation is CASSPQLGGETQYF.

This clone was recorded once. V is TRBV3-1 (or the pseudogene TRBV3-2) and J is TRBJ1-1, with 11 bases fitting TRBD1. Trimming at V came to 5 bases and at J to 2 bases, leaving 7 bases not matched to a gene. Germline CDR1 and CDR2: LGHDT and YNNKEL (reference sequence). This CDR3 is 16 amino acids long. CDR3 loop: CASSIRTGGGNTEAFF. The CDR3 bases are TGTGCCAGCAGCATTAGGACAGGGGGCGGAAACACTGAAGCTTTCTTT.

This chain uses TRBV28 with TRBJ2-3, with 10 bases lining up with TRBD2. The CDR3 consists of 16 residues. The junction had 7 bases not matched to a gene; V was cut back by 5 bases and J by 2 bases. In germline, CDR1 is MDHEN, CDR2 SYDVKM. For the CDR3, the DNA is TGTGCCAGCAGTCCTGGGACTAGCGCATACACAGATACGCAGTATTTT. This sequence encodes CASSPGTSAYTDTQYF.